This T cell receptor beta chain came from a study of OX40 agonist ivuxolimab in advanced cancers. Points on this clone: Its specificity is unknown.

This table comes from immunoSEQ multiplex PCR, and its TCRdb copy is limited to in-frame clones, with some not included. The repertoire includes 55,000 to 75,000 clones, about four fifths of them detected once, and 2% to 3% sits in the top ten. Study outcomes and limitations: It was not determined which antigens were specifically recognized by the peripheral T cells that had undergone clonal expansion.

The starting material was CD4+ or CD8+ T cells sorted from blood, obtained in a trial of the OX40 agonist ivuxolimab. This clonotype was obtained from an adult with an advanced solid tumor such as melanoma, head and neck, liver or kidney cancer.

As DNA, the CDR3 is TGTGCCAGCAGCTTACGCCGACCCCGGGCACTAGATAATTCACCCCTCCACTTT. Its translation is CASSLRRPRALDNSPLHF. The J gene is TRBJ1-6, the V gene TRBV7-2; D gene ambiguous. The germline V and J ends were trimmed by 2 bases and 5 bases, with 19 bases remaining between them. Germline loops: CDR1 SGHTA, CDR2 FQGNSA. The CDR3 length is 18 residues.